This is a list of T cell receptor beta chains from one sample in a study of breast tumors, draining lymph nodes, adjacent tissues. TCRdb recomputed calls from the multiplex PCR reads with MiXCR, one row per CDR3 protein. The sample shows 83,000 or so distinct CDR3 sequences, roughly 19% of them seen only once. Sequencing used axillary lymph node tissue. These receptors were taken from a female donor with breast cancer. Some clones in this sample may be carry-over from other donors' samples. Each CDR3 is given with its conserved first and last residue. Fields, in order: D gene, J gene, V gene, clone size, CDR3 protein, CDR3 DNA. The D gene is left open where the match is weak. The size entry is marked missing in some rows and otherwise reads once, few, many or a size class.

>.|TRBJ2-3|TRBV5-1|.
CASSSTSQSTDTQYF
TGCGCCAGCAGCTCCACTAGTCAGAGCACAGATACGCAGTATTTT
>TRBD2|TRBJ2-7|TRBV20-1|many
CSAGSLAVYSYEQYF
TGCAGTGCTGGCAGTCTAGCGGTTTACTCCTACGAGCAGTACTTC
>.|TRBJ1-2|TRBV10-3|many
CAISESSSGGGDSNGYTF
TGTGCCATCAGTGAGTCGTCGAGTGGCGGGGGCGACTCGAATGGCTACACCTTC
>TRBD1|TRBJ2-5|TRBV3-1|.
CASSRDRGLETQYF
TGTGCCAGCAGCCGGGACAGGGGTCTGGAGACCCAGTACTTC
>.|TRBJ1-2|TRBV12-3/TRBV12-4|many
CASSLETRGYGYTF
TGTGCCAGCAGTTTAGAAACTCGGGGCTATGGCTACACCTTC
>.|TRBJ2-1|TRBV20-1|many
CSARQGMAGAYNEQFF
TGCAGTGCTAGACAGGGGATGGCGGGAGCCTACAATGAGCAGTTCTTC
>.|TRBJ1-5|TRBV19|many
CASSVQEGYSNQPQHF
TGTGCCAGTAGTGTCCAGGAGGGGTATAGCAATCAGCCCCAGCATTTT
>.|TRBJ2-6|TRBV29-1|many
CSVVWVWSSGANVLTF
TGCAGCGTTGTTTGGGTATGGAGCTCTGGGGCCAACGTCCTGACTTTC
>TRBD2|TRBJ2-1|TRBV30|few
CAWSQLAGAYNEQFF
TGTGCCTGGAGCCAACTAGCGGGGGCCTACAATGAGCAGTTCTTC
>.|TRBJ2-5|TRBV20-1|.
CSASVGGRKETQYF
TGCAGTGCTAGTGTAGGTGGACGAAAAGAGACCCAGTACTTC
>TRBD1|TRBJ1-2|TRBV28|few
CASSLLQGPYTF
TGTGCCAGCAGTTTATTACAGGGGCCCTACACCTTC
>TRBD1|TRBJ2-7|TRBV5-1|many
CASSLGWGQGGEQYF
TGCGCCAGCAGCTTGGGATGGGGACAGGGGGGGGAGCAGTACTTC
>.|TRBJ2-5|TRBV11-3|many
CASSLDGPGWQETQYF
TGTGCCAGCAGCTTAGATGGGCCAGGATGGCAAGAGACCCAGTACTTC
>.|TRBJ1-2|TRBV5-4|many
CASSFCNSNYGYTF
TGTGCCAGCAGCTTTTGTAACAGCAACTATGGCTACACCTTC
>.|TRBJ1-2|TRBV7-3|many
CASSLMVGASDGYTF
TGTGCCAGCAGCCTCATGGTTGGGGCCTCGGATGGCTACACCTTC
>.|TRBJ2-4|TRBV6-1|few
CASSGIWRAKNIQYF
TGTGCCAGCAGTGGGATTTGGAGGGCCAAAAACATTCAGTACTTC
>TRBD2|TRBJ2-1|TRBV6-5|many
CASSSLTSGTYNEQFF
TGTGCCAGCAGTTCCCTGACTAGCGGGACTTACAATGAGCAGTTCTTC
>TRBD2|TRBJ2-5|TRBV15|many
CATSRDRGGGQTQYF
TGTGCCACCAGCAGAGATCGTGGCGGGGGTCAGACCCAGTACTTC
>.|TRBJ2-1|TRBV11-2|many
CASSLLQGAEQFF
TGTGCCAGCAGCCTTCTACAGGGCGCCGAGCAGTTCTTC
>.|TRBJ2-1|TRBV3-1|.
CASSQDRGEPYNEQFF
TGTGCCAGCAGCCAAGATAGGGGGGAACCTTACAATGAGCAGTTCTTC
>.|TRBJ2-7|TRBV11-2|many
CASSLVRGGHEQYF
TGTGCCAGCAGCTTAGTACGGGGAGGACACGAGCAGTACTTC
>.|TRBJ1-4|TRBV7-9|.
CAISLGPGTSEKLFF
TGTGCCATCAGCTTAGGTCCGGGGACTAGTGAAAAACTGTTTTTT
>.|TRBJ2-7|TRBV6-5|many
CASTGPGSYEQYF
TGTGCCAGCACTGGACCTGGCTCCTACGAGCAGTACTTC
>TRBD1|TRBJ2-5|TRBV6-1|many
CASSRSPGQGQTQYF
TGTGCCAGCAGTCGGTCGCCGGGACAGGGCCAAACCCAGTACTTC
>.|TRBJ2-1|TRBV14|many
CASSQGASSYNEQFF
TGTGCCAGCAGCCAAGGGGCGAGCTCCTACAATGAGCAGTTCTTC
>.|TRBJ1-5|TRBV27|.
CASSFPGRQSEDQPQHF
TGTGCCAGCAGTTTTCCCGGTCGGCAGAGCGAGGATCAGCCCCAGCATTTT
>.|TRBJ2-3|TRBV19|many
CASSWGRGTDTQYF
TGTGCCAGTAGTTGGGGACGAGGCACAGATACGCAGTATTTT
>.|TRBJ2-2|TRBV4-2|.
CASSLEALVGVLQNTGELFF
TGTGCCAGCAGCTTGGAAGCACTAGTGGGAGTACTTCAAAACACCGGGGAGCTGTTTTTT
>.|TRBJ1-2|TRBV4-1|many
CASSQGSLNYGYTF
TGCGCCAGCAGCCAGGGTTCACTTAACTATGGCTACACCTTC
>.|TRBJ2-5|TRBV29-1|.
CSVECRSQSKETQYF
TGCAGCGTTGAGTGCCGGTCCCAAAGCAAAGAGACCCAGTACTTC
>.|TRBJ2-3|TRBV19|many
CASRGDTQYF
TGTGCCTCCCGGGGAGATACGCAGTATTTT
>.|TRBJ1-6|TRBV25-1|many
CASSRGSTVKGDSPLHF
TGTGCCAGCAGTAGGGGCTCTACGGTCAAGGGCGATTCACCCCTCCACTTT
>.|TRBJ2-1|TRBV4-1|few
CASSQVDILIYNEHFF
TGCGCCAGCAGCCAAGTTGATATCCTTATCTACAATGAGCATTTCTTC
>TRBD2|TRBJ2-3|TRBV20-1|many
CSATSGSRNTQYF
TGCAGTGCAACCAGCGGGAGTCGGAATACGCAGTATTTT
>TRBD2|TRBJ2-7|TRBV10-3|many
CAISGLAGGRRYEQYF
TGTGCCATCAGCGGACTAGCGGGGGGGCGGAGGTACGAGCAGTACTTC
>TRBD2|TRBJ2-2|TRBV9|many
CASSPSSGFTGELFF
TGTGCCAGCAGCCCTTCTAGCGGGTTCACCGGGGAGCTGTTTTTT
>.|TRBJ2-5|TRBV4-2|many
CASSPGSRALETQYF
TGTGCCAGCAGCCCGGGGTCCCGGGCCCTAGAGACCCAGTACTTC
>TRBD1|TRBJ1-2|TRBV27|few
CASSLTLRQGVDYGYTF
TGTGCCAGCAGTTTAACCCTCCGACAGGGGGTGGACTATGGCTACACCTTC
>TRBD2|TRBJ2-7|TRBV20-1|.
CSAPGLAKGEQCF
TGCAGTGCCCCGGGACTAGCGAAAGGCGAGCAGTGCTTC
>.|TRBJ2-7|TRBV10-3|many
CAISEVGLAEEQYF
TGTGCCATCAGTGAGGTGGGGCTAGCTGAGGAGCAGTACTTC